Below, 3 T cell receptor beta chains from the same sample are listed, as sequenced in a study of T cells after yellow fever vaccination. Via MiXCR, TCRdb re-called the 5' RACE reads, giving one row per CDR3 protein. The table shows hundreds of thousands of distinct CDR3 sequences, with around an eighth occurring only once. The source was CD4+ T cells sorted from PBMCs, collected 15 days after the yellow fever booster vaccination. These receptors originate from a man between 18 and 29 years old who received the YFV17D yellow fever vaccine.

This clonotype was seen a handful of times. The gene calls are TRBV7-2 and TRBJ1-1, with 7 bases identical to TRBD1. J lost 1 base, V lost 8 bases, and 10 bases had no gene match. The CDR3 has 15 amino acids. Germline V gene data show CDR1 as SGHTA and CDR2 as FQGNSA. CDR3 sequence reads: CASGRYRGGNTEAFF. Written as DNA, the CDR3 is TGTGCCAGCGGCCGGTACAGGGGAGGGAACACTGAAGCTTTCTTT.

V gene TRBV6-2 or TRBV6-3 combines with J gene TRBJ2-3; D perhaps matches TRBD2 (6 bases). Per the germline V gene, CDR1 is MNHEY and CDR2 is SVGEGT. This CDR3 contains 16 residues. V was trimmed by 5 bases and J by 4 bases, leaving 19 bases between them. CDR3 sequence: CASSGYYGRRADTQYF. The DNA for the CDR3 is TGTGCCAGCAGTGGGTATTACGGACGGAGGGCAGATACGCAGTATTTT.

This clonotype was picked up a small number of times. This chain links TRBV20-1 with TRBJ2-5, with D uncertain. Trimming left V 3 bases short and J 2 bases short, with 7 bases between. CDR1 is DFQATT and CDR2 is SNEGSKA in the germline V gene (reference sequence). The CDR3 has 12 residues. CDR3 sequence: CSASPIQETQYF. CDR3 in DNA: TGCAGTGCTAGTCCAATACAAGAGACCCAGTACTTC.